These 20 T cell receptor beta chains share one sample of origin, sequenced in a study of long-term antiretroviral therapy in people with HIV. Sequencing used immunoSEQ v3.0 at survey level. TCRdb's table, derived via immunoSEQ multiplex PCR, lists solely in-frame clones and lacks some. The sample comprises about 27,000 clones, 65% to 85% of which are singletons, and approximately 8.3% rests with the top ten. The starting material was unsorted PBMCs, obtained 3 years after starting antiretroviral therapy. These receptors were taken from a man aged 40-49 years with HIV.

The rearrangement uses TRBV25-1 and TRBJ1-1; a weak D match, TRBD1 (6 bases). Germline CDR1 and CDR2: MGHDK and SYGVNS. The germline V and J ends were trimmed by 1 base and 1 base, with 10 bases remaining between them. This CDR3 comprises 15 residues. The CDR3 DNA is TGTGCCAGCAGTGAATCCCGGGGGGCGAACACTGAAGCTTTCTTT. Its translation: CASSESRGANTEAFF.

V is TRBV19 and J is TRBJ1-1; 8 bases align to TRBD1. The germline V gene encodes CDR1 LNHDA and CDR2 SQIVND (reference sequence). After removal of 5 bases from V and 0 bases from J, the junction contained 8 bases not matched to a gene. CDR3 size: 16 residues. CDR3 region: CASSDRTGSMNTEAFF. For the CDR3, the DNA is TGTGCCAGTAGTGACCGGACAGGGAGTATGAACACTGAAGCTTTCTTT.

CDR3 protein: CASSRGPNQPQHF. CDR3 in DNA: TGTGCCAGTTCCAGGGGTCCCAATCAGCCCCAGCATTTT. The V and J genes are TRBV6-4 and TRBJ1-5; D may be TRBD1 (6 bases). The CDR3 spans 13 residues. Trimming stripped 9 bases from V and 3 bases from J, with 12 bases between. Germline values: CDR1 MRHNA, CDR2 SNTAGT.

The chain couples TRBV29-1 to TRBJ1-1, with 8 bases fitting TRBD1. The ends lost 6 bases at V and 3 bases at J; junction bases unmatched: 6. CDR3 size: 13 residues. CDR1 is SQVTM and CDR2 is ANQGSEA in the germline V gene. The CDR3 DNA sequence: TGCAGCGTCTCCAGGGGGCCGGACACTGAAGCTTTCTTT. Translating it yields CSVSRGPDTEAFF.

The rearrangement joins TRBV7-9 to TRBJ2-3; D is perhaps TRBD1 (5 bases). The germline V and J ends were trimmed by 5 bases and 1 base, with 7 bases remaining between them. This CDR3 region has 13 residues. The germline gives CDR1 SEHNR, CDR2 FQNEAQ (reference sequence). The CDR3 here is CASSVQGTDTQYF. In DNA form, the CDR3 reads TGTGCCAGCAGCGTACAGGGCACAGATACGCAGTATTTT.

This clone was observed a handful of times. The gene calls are TRBV2 and TRBJ1-3, with D maybe TRBD1 (5 bases). The CDR3 is 16 amino acids. V was trimmed by 3 bases and J by 0 bases, leaving 12 bases between them. Germline values: CDR1 SNHLY, CDR2 FYNNEI. CDR3 DNA: TGTGCCAGCAGTGATATACCAGGGAGCTCTGGAAACACCATATATTTT. This codes for CASSDIPGSSGNTIYF.

Here the CDR3 DNA reads TGTGCCAGCACTAGGTTCAAGGTCAGCCTTGGCTACACCTTC. This codes for CASTRFKVSLGYTF. V is TRBV28 and J is TRBJ1-2; D unclear. Deletions cut 7 bases from V and 7 bases from J, with 19 bases between. CDR1 MDHEN and CDR2 SYDVKM come from the germline V gene. The CDR3 consists of 14 residues.

The genes are TRBV7-9 and TRBJ1-6; TRBD1 might be the D (5 bases). The CDR3 loop spans 15 amino acids. Germline V CDR1 and CDR2: SEHNR, FQNEAQ (reference sequence). V dropped 1 base and J dropped 9 bases, with 13 bases sitting between them. CDR3 in DNA: TGTGCCAGCAGCTTAGAGGGGACCTGGGGTTCACCCCTCCACTTT. Its translation is CASSLEGTWGSPLHF.

The chain is built from TRBV5-6 and TRBJ1-4; weak D call: TRBD1 (6 bases). Germline-derived CDR1 and CDR2 are SGHDT and YYEEEE. V was trimmed by 4 bases and J by 7 bases, leaving 23 bases between them. The CDR3 runs to 17 residues. The chain's CDR3 is CASSHPGESGAGEKLFF. The CDR3 bases are TGTGCCAGCAGCCACCCGGGGGAATCGGGGGCTGGTGAAAAACTGTTTTTT.

The genes are TRBV5-6 and TRBJ2-7, with D perhaps TRBD1 (5 bases). Germline lookup yields CDR1 SGHDT and CDR2 YYEEEE. The CDR3 runs to 12 residues. Trimming stripped 3 bases from V and 5 bases from J, with 9 bases between. The CDR3 loop is CASSSQGNEQYF. CDR3 coding DNA: TGTGCCAGCAGCTCTCAGGGAAACGAGCAGTACTTC.

The V and J genes are TRBV29-1 and TRBJ2-2, with TRBD2 matching 9 bases. The CDR3 contains 14 residues. Germline V lookup: CDR1 SQVTM, CDR2 ANQGSEA. The V segment lost 5 bases and the J segment 2 bases; nucleotides outside the gene matches: 3. CDR3 sequence (DNA): TGCAGCGTTTCGGGACTAGCCAACACCGGGGAGCTGTTTTTT. Translated, it gives CSVSGLANTGELFF.

The rearrangement joins TRBV5-4 to TRBJ2-3; weak D call: TRBD1 (6 bases). CDR1 and CDR2 from the germline V gene are SGHNT and YYREEE (reference sequence). The CDR3 is made up of 16 amino acids. Trimming removed 4 bases from V and 0 bases from J, with 15 bases in between. The CDR3 sequence: CASSRGTGPSTDTQYF. CDR3 DNA sequence: TGTGCCAGCAGCAGGGGGACCGGACCCAGCACAGATACGCAGTATTTT.

This clone was seen a single time. The rearrangement links TRBV19 to TRBJ1-2; 10 nucleotides agree with TRBD1. The germline V gene encodes CDR1 LNHDA and CDR2 SQIVND (reference sequence). The CDR3 length is 12 residues. The V and J ends lost 9 bases and 4 bases, in that order; junction bases with no gene match: 2. CDR3 amino acids: CASWTGGYGYTF. CDR3 nucleotide sequence: TGTGCCAGCTGGACAGGGGGCTATGGCTACACCTTC.

This clone appeared a single time. The chain has TRBV7-9 and TRBJ1-1, with D perhaps TRBD1 (6 bases). This CDR3 is built from 16 residues. The germline CDR1 and CDR2 sequences are SEHNR and FQNEAQ (reference sequence). Trimming took 5 bases from V and 0 from J, leaving 16 bases between them. The CDR3 DNA is TGTGCCAGCAGCCCGACAGTGGGGGCCGTGAACACTGAAGCTTTCTTT. It specifies CASSPTVGAVNTEAFF. Full variable domain (remainder filled in from reference TRBV7-9 and TRBJ1-1): DTGVSQNPRHKITKRGQNVTFRCDPISEHNRLYWYRQTLGQGPEFLTYFQNEAQLEKSRLLSDRFSAERPKGSFSTLEIQRTEQGDSAMYLCASSPTVGAVNTEAFFGQGTRLTVV.

The V gene is TRBV6-1, the J gene TRBJ2-1; 9 bases line up with TRBD2. Germline CDR1 is MNHNS and CDR2 is SASEGT. Trimming cost V 10 bases and J 3 bases; bases outside gene matches: 7. The CDR3 extends over 14 amino acids. CDR3: CATWSSGGYNEQFF. CDR3 in DNA: TGTGCCACTTGGAGTAGCGGGGGCTACAATGAGCAGTTCTTC.

The chain uses TRBV18 and TRBJ1-4, with TRBD1 matching over 8 bases. V gave up 4 bases and J gave up 8 bases; unmatched junction bases: 9. This CDR3 comprises 15 residues. Germline assignment: CDR1 KGHSH and CDR2 LQKENI. CDR3 residues: CASSLGTGDLEKLFF. For the CDR3, the DNA is TGTGCCAGCTCACTTGGGACAGGTGATCTGGAAAAACTGTTTTTT.

The chain recombines TRBV2 with TRBJ2-1, with 12 bases lining up with TRBD2. The J segment lost 6 bases and the V segment lost 11 bases, leaving 8 bases of the junction unmatched. CDR3 length equals 14 residues. Per the germline V gene, CDR1 is SNHLY and CDR2 is FYNNEI. The CDR3 DNA reads TGTGCCGGGTTCGGACTAGCGGGATCCAATGAGCAGTTCTTC. This translates into CAGFGLAGSNEQFF.

In DNA form, the CDR3 reads TGTGCCAGCGGCGTGGGACTCCCCTGGGACGAGCAGTACTTC. This codes for CASGVGLPWDEQYF. The rearrangement uses TRBV7-8 and TRBJ2-7, with D possibly TRBD2 on 6 matching bases. The CDR3 runs to 14 residues. V shed 8 bases and J shed 5 bases, with 19 bases lying between them. Germline V gives CDR1 SGHVS, CDR2 FQNEAQ.

This clone was detected once. The chain is built from TRBV4-3 and TRBJ1-1, with D tentatively TRBD1 (6 bases). Trimming removed 4 bases from V and 6 bases from J, with 27 bases in between. This CDR3 has 18 amino acids. The germline V gene encodes CDR1 LGHNA and CDR2 YSLEER. The CDR3 spells CASSRSLIYAGAGPEAFF. The CDR3 DNA sequence: TGCGCCAGCAGCCGTAGCCTCATTTATGCGGGGGCTGGACCTGAAGCTTTCTTT.

This chain joins TRBV21-1 and TRBJ1-1. TRBV21-1 is marked as a pseudogene. CDR3 length equals 17 residues. The CDR3 DNA reads TGTGCCAGCAGCAAAGTTCTGGGGGGCGCGTTTCAGACTGAAGCTTTCTTT. Its protein is CASSKVLGGAFQTEAFF.